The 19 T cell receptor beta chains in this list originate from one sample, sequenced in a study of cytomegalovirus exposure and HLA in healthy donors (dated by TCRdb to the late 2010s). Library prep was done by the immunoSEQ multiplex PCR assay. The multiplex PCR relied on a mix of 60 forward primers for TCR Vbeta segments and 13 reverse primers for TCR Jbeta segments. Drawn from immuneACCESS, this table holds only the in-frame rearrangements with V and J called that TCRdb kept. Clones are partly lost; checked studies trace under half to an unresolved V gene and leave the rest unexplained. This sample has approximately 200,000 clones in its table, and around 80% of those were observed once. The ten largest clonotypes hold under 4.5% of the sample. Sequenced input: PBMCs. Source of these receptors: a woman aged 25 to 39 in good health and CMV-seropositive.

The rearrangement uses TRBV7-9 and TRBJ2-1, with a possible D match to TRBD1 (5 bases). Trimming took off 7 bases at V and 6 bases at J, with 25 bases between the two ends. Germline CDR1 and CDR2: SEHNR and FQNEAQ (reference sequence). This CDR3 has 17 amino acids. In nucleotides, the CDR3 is TGTGCCAGCATCCCTAGACAGTCCATGCGTAGCAGCAATGAGCAGTTCTTC. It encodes CASIPRQSMRSSNEQFF.

CDR3 protein: CASSVVRGNTEAFF. The CDR3 nucleotides are TGTGCCAGCAGCGTAGTGCGGGGTAACACTGAAGCTTTCTTT. The chain links TRBV9 to TRBJ1-1; D uncertain. Trimming pared 0 bases from V and 2 bases from J, leaving 8 bases between. CDR1 and CDR2 (germline): SGDLS, YYNGEE. This CDR3 has 14 residues. The entire variable domain, with the rest obtained from reference TRBV9 and TRBJ1-1, is as follows: DSGVTQTPKHLITATGQRVTLRCSPRSGDLSVYWYQQSLDQGLQFLIQYYNGEERAKGNILERFSAQQFPDLHSELNLSSLELGDSALYFCASSVVRGNTEAFFGQGTRLTVV.

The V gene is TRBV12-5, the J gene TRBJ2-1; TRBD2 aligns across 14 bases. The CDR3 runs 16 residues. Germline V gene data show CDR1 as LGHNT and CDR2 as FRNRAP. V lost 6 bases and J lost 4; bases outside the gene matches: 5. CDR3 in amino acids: CASGRGLAGAYNEQFF. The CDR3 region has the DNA TGTGCTAGTGGCCGGGGACTAGCGGGAGCTTACAATGAGCAGTTCTTC.

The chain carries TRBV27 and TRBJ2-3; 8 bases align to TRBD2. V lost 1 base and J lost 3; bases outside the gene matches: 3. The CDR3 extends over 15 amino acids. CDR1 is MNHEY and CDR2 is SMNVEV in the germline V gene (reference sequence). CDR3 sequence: CASSLFSGVTDTQYF. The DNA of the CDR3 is TGTGCCAGCAGTTTATTTAGCGGGGTAACAGATACGCAGTATTTT.

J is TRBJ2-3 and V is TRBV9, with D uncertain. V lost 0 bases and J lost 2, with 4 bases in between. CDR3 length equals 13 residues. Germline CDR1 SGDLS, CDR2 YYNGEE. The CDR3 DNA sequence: TGTGCCAGCAGCGTAGGGCCCACAGATACGCAGTATTTT. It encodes CASSVGPTDTQYF.

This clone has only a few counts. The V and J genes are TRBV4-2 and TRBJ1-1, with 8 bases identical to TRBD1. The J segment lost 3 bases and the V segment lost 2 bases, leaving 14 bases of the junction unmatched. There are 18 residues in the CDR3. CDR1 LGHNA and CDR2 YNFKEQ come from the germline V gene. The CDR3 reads CASSQITTLGQGDTEAFF. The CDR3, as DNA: TGTGCCAGCAGCCAAATTACCACTCTCGGACAGGGAGACACTGAAGCTTTCTTT.

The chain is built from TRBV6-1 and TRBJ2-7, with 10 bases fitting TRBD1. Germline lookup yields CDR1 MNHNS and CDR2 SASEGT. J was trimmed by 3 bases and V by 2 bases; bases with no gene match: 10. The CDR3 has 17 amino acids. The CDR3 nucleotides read TGTGCCAGCAGTGAATTGTTACCGGGACAGGGGAGCTACGAGCAGTACTTC. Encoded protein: CASSELLPGQGSYEQYF.

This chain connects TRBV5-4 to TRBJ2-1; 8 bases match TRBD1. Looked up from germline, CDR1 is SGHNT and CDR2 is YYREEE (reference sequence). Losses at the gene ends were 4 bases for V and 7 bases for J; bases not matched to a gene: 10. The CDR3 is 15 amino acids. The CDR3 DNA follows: TGTGCCAGCAGCGGTGCGGGGAACAGGGGGAATGAGCAGTTCTTC. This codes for CASSGAGNRGNEQFF.

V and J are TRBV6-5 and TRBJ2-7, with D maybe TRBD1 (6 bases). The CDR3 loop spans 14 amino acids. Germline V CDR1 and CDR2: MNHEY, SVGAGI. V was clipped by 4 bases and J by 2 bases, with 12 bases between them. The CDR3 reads CASSSGTSPYEQYF. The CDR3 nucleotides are TGTGCCAGCAGTTCCGGGACATCCCCCTACGAGCAGTACTTC.

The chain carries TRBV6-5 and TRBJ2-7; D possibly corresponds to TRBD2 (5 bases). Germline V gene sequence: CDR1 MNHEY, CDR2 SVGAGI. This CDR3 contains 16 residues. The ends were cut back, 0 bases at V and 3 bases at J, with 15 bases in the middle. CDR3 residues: CASSYSGTSPSYEQYF. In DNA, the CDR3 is TGTGCCAGCAGTTACTCGGGTACTAGTCCAAGCTACGAGCAGTACTTC.

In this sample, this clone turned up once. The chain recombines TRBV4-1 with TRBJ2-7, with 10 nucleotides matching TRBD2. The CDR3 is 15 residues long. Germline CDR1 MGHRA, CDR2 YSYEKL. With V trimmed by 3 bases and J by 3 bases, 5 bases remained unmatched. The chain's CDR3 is CASSHPSGRLYEQYF. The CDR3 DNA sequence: TGCGCCAGCAGCCACCCTAGCGGGAGACTCTACGAGCAGTACTTC.

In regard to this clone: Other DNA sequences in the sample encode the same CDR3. CDR3 residues: CASSQDRSYEQYF. CDR3 in DNA: TGCGCCAGCAGCCAAGATCGGTCGTACGAGCAGTACTTC. The chain combines TRBV4-3 with TRBJ2-7; D is unresolved. This CDR3 has 13 residues. V was shortened by 0 bases and J by 4 bases, with 7 bases between the two germline ends. Germline CDR1 LGHNA, CDR2 YSLEER.

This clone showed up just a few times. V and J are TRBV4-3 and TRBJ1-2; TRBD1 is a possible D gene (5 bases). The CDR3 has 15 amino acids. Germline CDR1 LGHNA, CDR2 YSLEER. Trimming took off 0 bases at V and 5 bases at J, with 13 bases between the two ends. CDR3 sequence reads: CASSQDWGGGYGYTF. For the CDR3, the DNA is TGCGCCAGCAGCCAAGATTGGGGGGGAGGTTATGGCTACACCTTC.

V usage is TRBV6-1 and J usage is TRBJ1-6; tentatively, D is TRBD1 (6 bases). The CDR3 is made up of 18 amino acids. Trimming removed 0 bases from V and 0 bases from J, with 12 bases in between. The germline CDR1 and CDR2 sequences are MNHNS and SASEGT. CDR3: CASSEARGLSSYNSPLHF. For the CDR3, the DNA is TGTGCCAGCAGTGAAGCGCGGGGGCTTAGCTCCTATAATTCACCCCTCCACTTT.

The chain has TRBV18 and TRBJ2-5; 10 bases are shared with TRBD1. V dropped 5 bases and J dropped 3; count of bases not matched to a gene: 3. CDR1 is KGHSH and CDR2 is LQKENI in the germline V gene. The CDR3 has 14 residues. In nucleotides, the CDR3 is TGTGCCAGCTCAGCGGGGACAGGGGAAGAGACCCAGTACTTC. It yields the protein CASSAGTGEETQYF. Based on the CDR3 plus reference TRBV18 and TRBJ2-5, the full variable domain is NAGVMQNPRHLVRRRGQEARLRCSPMKGHSHVYWYRQLPEEGLKFMVYLQKENIIDESGMPKERFSAEFPKEGPSILRIQQVVRGDSAAYFCASSAGTGEETQYFGPGTRLLVL.

CDR3 in DNA: TGCGCCAGCCTGGCTGGAGGGTCCGAGACCCAGTACTTC. The encoded protein is CASLAGGSETQYF. This chain joins TRBV10-2 and TRBJ2-5, with D perhaps TRBD2 (6 bases). From germline, CDR1 is WSHSY and CDR2 SAAADI. Trimming shortened V by 8 bases and J by 5 bases, and 15 bases separated the two germline ends. The CDR3 consists of 13 residues.

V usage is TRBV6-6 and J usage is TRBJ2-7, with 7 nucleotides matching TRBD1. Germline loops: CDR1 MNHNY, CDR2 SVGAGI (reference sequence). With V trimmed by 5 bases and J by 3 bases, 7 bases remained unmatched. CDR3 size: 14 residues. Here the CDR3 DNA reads TGTGCCAGCAGTCCTAGGGACAGCTTCTACGAGCAGTACTTC. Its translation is CASSPRDSFYEQYF.

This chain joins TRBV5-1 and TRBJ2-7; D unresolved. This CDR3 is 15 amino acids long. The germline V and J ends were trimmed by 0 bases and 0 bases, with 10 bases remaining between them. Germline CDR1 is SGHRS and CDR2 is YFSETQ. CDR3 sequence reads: CASSLDSQASYEQYF. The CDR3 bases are TGCGCCAGCAGCTTGGATTCGCAAGCCTCCTACGAGCAGTACTTC.

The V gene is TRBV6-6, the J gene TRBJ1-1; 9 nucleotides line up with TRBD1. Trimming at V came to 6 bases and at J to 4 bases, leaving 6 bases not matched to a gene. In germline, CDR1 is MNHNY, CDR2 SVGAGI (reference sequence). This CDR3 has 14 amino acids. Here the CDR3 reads CASRSGQGLTEAFF. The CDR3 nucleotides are TGTGCCAGCAGATCTGGACAGGGGCTCACTGAAGCTTTCTTT.